A selection of T cell receptor beta chains follows, all from one sample in a study of T cells after yellow fever vaccination. TCRdb fed the 5' RACE reads into MiXCR, producing one record per CDR3 protein. The table lists some 120,000 distinct CDR3 sequences, 7.4% of them singletons. Sequences were derived from CD4+ T cells sorted from PBMCs, sampled less than 11 days after the first yellow fever vaccination. The receptors here all came from a man aged 18 to 35 who received the YFV17D yellow fever vaccine. The CDR3 runs from the conserved cysteine through the conserved F or W. D genes are given only for firm matches. Clone sizes are given selectively: once, few, many, or a class where the clone is expanded.

TRBV10-2	many	TRBJ1-1	-	TGCGCCAGCAGTGAGTCAGGGGGGACTGAAGCTTTCTTT	CASSESGGTEAFF
TRBV19	many	TRBJ2-7	-	TGTGCCAGTAGTATGACCGCGGTAGTGGGCTCCTACGAGCAGTACTTC	CASSMTAVVGSYEQYF
TRBV29-1	many	TRBJ2-3	TRBD2	TGCAGCGTGACCACGGGACTAGCGGGGGGACGCGGAAAAGATACGCAGTATTTT	CSVTTGLAGGRGKDTQYF
TRBV7-2	few	TRBJ2-3	-	TGTGCCAGCAGCTCCCTGGTGGGGGGTGGCACAGATACGCAGTATTTT	CASSSLVGGGTDTQYF
TRBV5-1	many	TRBJ1-2	-	TGCGCCAGCAGCTTGGAAAGGAGTGGCTACACCTTC	CASSLERSGYTF
TRBV11-2	many	TRBJ2-6	TRBD1	TGTGCCAGCAGCTTGATACAGGGGACGCGCGGGGCCAACGTCCTGACTTTC	CASSLIQGTRGANVLTF
TRBV12-3/TRBV12-4	many	TRBJ2-7	TRBD2	TGTGCCAGCACTCTGGGGGGGAGTTCCTACGAGCAGTACTTC	CASTLGGSSYEQYF
TRBV7-9	many	TRBJ1-1	-	TGTGCCAGCAGCTTTGAGGAAGCTTTCTTT	CASSFEEAFF
TRBV20-1	many	TRBJ2-3	-	TGCAGTGCTAGAGTGGGGCGGGGGCACACAGATACGCAGTATTTT	CSARVGRGHTDTQYF
TRBV25-1	many	TRBJ1-4	-	TGTGCCAGCACAGGAGCAACTAATGAAAAACTGTTTTTT	CASTGATNEKLFF
TRBV27	many	TRBJ2-5	TRBD1	TGTGCCAGCAGTGGGACAGGGACAGAGACCCAGTACTTC	CASSGTGTETQYF
TRBV6-5	-	TRBJ1-1	-	TGTGCCAGCAGTTACTCGACGGGGGCGAACACTGAAGCTTTCTTT	CASSYSTGANTEAFF
TRBV2	many	TRBJ2-1	TRBD2	TGTGCCAGCAGAGAGGCTAGCGGGGGGGCATTGTACAATGAGCAGTTCTTC	CASREASGGALYNEQFF
TRBV20-1	-	TRBJ2-5	-	TGCAGCTGGGGCCAGGCTCGGGGTAGGGAGACCCAGTACTTC	CSWGQARGRETQYF
TRBV5-1	many	TRBJ1-5	-	TGCGCCAGCAGCCATGGACACCAAGGTGAACCCCAGCATTTT	CASSHGHQGEPQHF
TRBV5-1	many	TRBJ2-1	-	TGCGCCAGCTGGAGGGGCCCTCCCTACAATGAGCAGTTCTTC	CASWRGPPYNEQFF